Listed below are T cell receptor beta chains from one sample, sequenced in a study of radiotherapy plus CTLA-4 blockade in lung cancer. The table came from immunoSEQ multiplex PCR; TCRdb's copy has only in-frame clones and leaves some out. The sample gives 75,000 to 95,000 clones, approximately 82% of which show up once; about 26% is in the top ten. The material sequenced was peripheral blood, taken from a patient treated with radiotherapy plus ipilimumab. These receptors all come from a human donor with non-small cell lung cancer that progressed on radiotherapy plus ipilimumab. CDR3s include the opening cysteine and the closing phenylalanine or tryptophan. The D gene is left open where the match is weak. The size field is filled for only some rows; it gives once, few, many or a size class.

v_gene	d_gene	abundance	j_gene	CDR3nt	CDR3aa
TRBV9	NA	NA	TRBJ2-3	TGTGCCAGCAGCGCCAACCCATTAAAAGATACGCAGTATTTT	CASSANPLKDTQYF
TRBV28	NA	NA	TRBJ2-5	TGTGCCAGCAGTTTAGGGCCAAACCCCCAAGAGACCCAGTACTTC	CASSLGPNPQETQYF
TRBV9	NA	NA	TRBJ1-4	TGTGCCAGCAGCGCCACCTACGGGGCGGATGAAAAACTGTTTTTT	CASSATYGADEKLFF
TRBV4-2	NA	NA	TRBJ2-3	TGTGCCAGCAGCCAAGAACAGCATTATACGCAGTATTTT	CASSQEQHYTQYF
TRBV9	TRBD1	NA	TRBJ2-1	TGTGCCAGCAGCGTAGGAGCCCGGGCAGGGGGTGGGTATGAGCAGTTCTTC	CASSVGARAGGGYEQFF
TRBV5-4	NA	once	TRBJ2-1	TGTGCCAGCAGCTGGAAGGGAGAGCGGAACTACAATGAGCAGTTCTTC	CASSWKGERNYNEQFF
TRBV19	NA	few	TRBJ1-5	TGTGCCAGTAGTGGTCAGGGTGCTGATCAGCCCCAGCATTTT	CASSGQGADQPQHF
TRBV10-3	NA	NA	TRBJ1-1	TGTGCCATCAGGGGGGAGACGGGGGCGGTTACTGAAGCTTTCTTT	CAIRGETGAVTEAFF
TRBV25-1	NA	NA	TRBJ2-1	TGTGCCAGCAGTGTTGACTACAATGAGCAGTTCTTC	CASSVDYNEQFF
TRBV27	NA	once	TRBJ2-5	TGTGCCAGCAGTTTATTAGGGGATCAAGAGACCCAGTACTTC	CASSLLGDQETQYF
TRBV25-1	NA	NA	TRBJ2-7	TGTGCCAGCAGTGAGTTCGGGCTCTACGAGCAGTACTTC	CASSEFGLYEQYF
TRBV5-1	NA	NA	TRBJ1-3	TGCGCCAGCAGCTTGGTGGCAGGGTTTGGAAACACCATATATTTT	CASSLVAGFGNTIYF
TRBV4-1	TRBD2	NA	TRBJ2-1	TGCGCCAGCAGCGAACAAAGCGGGAATTACAATGAGCAGTTCTTC	CASSEQSGNYNEQFF
TRBV2	TRBD1	NA	TRBJ2-3	TGTGCCAGCAGTGAACGGGACAGGGGTTCAGATACGCAGTATTTT	CASSERDRGSDTQYF
TRBV20-1	NA	NA	TRBJ1-1	TGCAGTGCCCGGTGGAACACTGAAGCTTTCTTT	CSARWNTEAFF
TRBV27	NA	NA	TRBJ2-3	TGTGCCAGCAGTTTTGGCGGGACTCACACAGATACGCAGTATTTT	CASSFGGTHTDTQYF
TRBV6-6	NA	NA	TRBJ2-1	TGTGCCAGCAGTTCAAGCTCCTACAATGAGCAGTTCTTC	CASSSSSYNEQFF
TRBV29-1	TRBD2	NA	TRBJ2-7	TGCAGCGTTGACCTACCGAGAGCGGGAGTTGGCGAGCAGTACTTC	CSVDLPRAGVGEQYF
TRBV2	TRBD1	NA	TRBJ2-2	TGTGCCAGCGGCCGGGACAGGGGAGGAACCGGGGAGCTGTTTTTT	CASGRDRGGTGELFF
TRBV10-3	TRBD1	NA	TRBJ2-2	TGTGCCATCAGCAGGGGGACGGCGAACACCGGGGAGCTGTTTTTT	CAISRGTANTGELFF
TRBV6-6	TRBD2	NA	TRBJ2-2	TGTGCCAGCATTCCCTCAGGCGGGGGGCTGTTTTTT	CASIPSGGGLFF
TRBV5-6	NA	few	TRBJ2-1	TGTGCCAGCAGCTTGGGGACCGGTGAGCAGTTCTTC	CASSLGTGEQFF
TRBV4-1	TRBD2	few	TRBJ2-2	TGCGCCAGCAGCCAACCTAGCGGGACCGGGGAGCTGTTTTTT	CASSQPSGTGELFF
TRBV9	NA	NA	TRBJ2-1	TGTGCCAGCACCCCTGGGGGACGCTCCTACAATGAGCAGTTCTTC	CASTPGGRSYNEQFF
TRBV11-2	NA	NA	TRBJ2-1	TGTGCCAGCAGCTTAGGGGGCCCCCTCAACAATGAGCAGTTCTTC	CASSLGGPLNNEQFF
TRBV13	NA	NA	TRBJ2-1	TGTGCCAGCAGCCCAGCGGTCGGATACAATGAGCAGTTCTTC	CASSPAVGYNEQFF
TRBV9	TRBD2	NA	TRBJ2-7	TGTGCCAGCACCCCCGGACTAGCGGCCTACGAGCAGTACTTC	CASTPGLAAYEQYF
TRBV28	TRBD2	few	TRBJ2-7	TGTGCCAGCAGTTTGGGACTAGCGGGAGAACCCTACGAGCAGTACTTC	CASSLGLAGEPYEQYF
TRBV9	NA	NA	TRBJ2-1	TGTGCCAGCAGCCTCGACAGCGCTCCGGGCAATGAGCAGTTCTTC	CASSLDSAPGNEQFF
TRBV29-1	NA	once	TRBJ2-3	TGCAGCCCAACAGGGACAGATACGCAGTATTTT	CSPTGTDTQYF
TRBV28	NA	NA	TRBJ1-3	TGTGCCAGCAGTTTTGGGGGGCTCTCTGGAAACACCATATATTTT	CASSFGGLSGNTIYF
TRBV5-6	TRBD1	few	TRBJ2-7	TGTGCCAGCAGCTTGGTATTACAGGGGGCTGGCGAGCAGTACTTC	CASSLVLQGAGEQYF
TRBV4-2	TRBD1	NA	TRBJ1-4	TGTGCCAGCAGCCAAGACGGGACAGGTAATGAAAAACTGTTTTTT	CASSQDGTGNEKLFF
TRBV6-5	NA	few	TRBJ1-4	TGTGCCAGCAGTTACTCGGGAGAAGATGAAAAACTGTTTTTT	CASSYSGEDEKLFF
TRBV6-1	NA	NA	TRBJ2-1	TGTGCCAGCAGTGAAATGGCGGGCACTGCCCAAGGGCAGTTCTTC	CASSEMAGTAQGQFF
TRBV27	TRBD1	NA	TRBJ2-1	TGTGCCAGCAGAGCCGGACAGGGTTTGCGCTACAATGAGCAGTTCTTC	CASRAGQGLRYNEQFF
TRBV6-1	NA	NA	TRBJ2-3	TGTGCCAGCAGTGAAGCGGTCGCACTGGGCACAGATACGCAGTATTTT	CASSEAVALGTDTQYF
TRBV5-4	TRBD2	NA	TRBJ2-1	TGTGCCAGCAGCTTGCAGACTAGCGGGTACAATGAGCAGTTCTTC	CASSLQTSGYNEQFF
TRBV6-1	TRBD2	NA	TRBJ2-1	TGTGCCAGCTCCCGGGAGGCGAACTACAATGAGCAGTTCTTC	CASSREANYNEQFF
TRBV6-5	TRBD1	NA	TRBJ2-1	TGTGCCAGCAGTTACTCGATCGCGGACAGGCTTGAGCAGTTCTTC	CASSYSIADRLEQFF
TRBV29-1	NA	NA	TRBJ1-5	TGCAGCGTTGCCCCGGGGTACAATCAGCCCCAGCATTTT	CSVAPGYNQPQHF
TRBV7-9	TRBD1	NA	TRBJ2-5	TGTGCCAGCAGCTCCATGACAGGGGCACAAGAGACCCAGTACTTC	CASSSMTGAQETQYF
TRBV7-6	NA	few	TRBJ2-2	TGTGCCAGCAGCTCCGGGAAGAAGGGGGCCGGGGAGCTGTTTTTT	CASSSGKKGAGELFF